These 27 T cell receptor beta chains share one sample of origin, sequenced in a study of CXCR3-negative and CXCR3-positive naive CD8 T cells. TRB cDNA libraries were made by UMI-labeled 5' RACE. Each CDR3 protein gets one entry in TCRdb, which reprocessed the 5' RACE reads and gives no DNA. This repertoire comprises around 140,000 distinct CDR3 sequences; its ten largest clones make up 0.25% to 0.35%. Sequencing was done on a sample of naive CXCR3- CD8+ T cells from blood. Indicated subset: CD45RO-CCR7+CD27+CD95- naive CD8+ T cells lacking CXCR3 (TNR3-). Receptors originate from a human donor in good health. Some clones in this sample may be carry-over from other donors' samples.

J is TRBJ2-5 and V is TRBV4-1. Germline CDR1 MGHRA, CDR2 YSYEKL. The CDR3 has 15 amino acids. CDR3 protein: CASSQDVEHQETQYF.

This chain uses TRBV7-8 with TRBJ2-5; the TCRdb call, TRBD2, lacks DNA for checking. There are 17 residues in the CDR3. Germline-derived CDR1 and CDR2 are SGHVS and FQNEAQ. CDR3 protein: CASRLGWTSGTAETQYF.

The chain is built from TRBV7-9 and TRBJ2-5. The CDR3 is made up of 16 amino acids. CDR1 SEHNR and CDR2 FQNEAQ come from the germline V gene (reference sequence). This CDR3 reads CASSLSSYRVGETQYF.

This clonotype is deemed medium-sized by its frequency. The chain employs TRBV4-3 and TRBJ2-7; TCRdb lists TRBD2, though no DNA is available to test this call. Looked up from germline, CDR1 is LGHNA and CDR2 is YSLEER. This CDR3 is 16 amino acids long. The CDR3 protein is CASSQDQRGFLSEQYF.

This chain's CDR3 is CASSSTTGSHMDEQFF. V usage is TRBV7-2 and J usage is TRBJ2-1; the TRBD1 assignment by TCRdb is unverifiable without DNA. The CDR3 loop spans 16 amino acids. In germline, CDR1 is SGHTA, CDR2 FQGNSA.

The chain joins TRBV7-2 to TRBJ1-1; without DNA, the TCRdb call of TRBD1 cannot be checked. The CDR3 is made up of 14 amino acids. Per the germline V gene, CDR1 is SGHTA and CDR2 is FQGNSA. The chain's CDR3 is CASSLFDRGAEAFF.

The rearrangement uses TRBV4-3 and TRBJ1-4; the D call from TCRdb, TRBD1, cannot be confirmed without DNA. CDR1 and CDR2 (germline): LGHNA, YSLEER. The CDR3 length is 18 residues. The CDR3 sequence: CASSQEKAPAGWDEKLFF.

The chain links TRBV6-5 to TRBJ2-1; TCRdb's D gene call, TRBD2, goes unchecked for lack of DNA. From germline, CDR1 is MNHEY and CDR2 SVGAGI. This CDR3 comprises 18 residues. The CDR3 protein is CASSYESLGRPTYNEQFF.

This chain connects TRBV29-1 to TRBJ2-2; TCRdb indicates TRBD1, and absent DNA this call remains unverified. This CDR3 has 13 amino acids. Germline assignment: CDR1 SQVTM and CDR2 ANQGSEA. The CDR3 loop is CSVEPRGTGELFF.

The genes are TRBV27 and TRBJ2-7; TCRdb picks TRBD1, but there is no DNA to check that call. Germline CDR1 is MNHEY and CDR2 is SMNVEV (reference sequence). This CDR3 has 15 residues. The CDR3 sequence: CASSLRTDGEDEQYF.

CDR3 sequence reads: CASSLVIGTDKETQYF. The rearrangement links TRBV11-2 to TRBJ2-5; TCRdb indicates TRBD1, and absent DNA this call remains unverified. Germline CDR1 reads SGHAT; CDR2 reads FQNNGV. The CDR3 totals 16 residues.

CDR3 sequence reads: CSALSPNTEAFF. J is TRBJ1-1 and V is TRBV29-1. The CDR3 is 12 amino acids. CDR1 is SQVTM and CDR2 is ANQGSEA in the germline V gene. The full variable domain, completed using reference TRBV29-1 and TRBJ1-1, is SAVISQKPSRDICQRGTSLTIQCQVDSQVTMMFWYRQQPGQSLTLIATANQGSEATYESGFVIDKFPISRPNLTFSTLTVSNMSPEDSSIYLCSALSPNTEAFFGQGTRLTVV.

This chain links TRBV7-9 with TRBJ1-1. Germline V gene sequence: CDR1 SEHNR, CDR2 FQNEAQ (reference sequence). The CDR3 covers 14 residues. CDR3 amino acids: CASSPQAMNTEAFF.

CDR3 protein: CASSQGYVATNEKLFF. The chain couples TRBV4-1 to TRBJ1-4. Germline V gives CDR1 MGHRA, CDR2 YSYEKL. CDR3 size: 16 residues.

The genes are TRBV7-7 and TRBJ2-1; no DNA is available, so the TRBD1 call from TCRdb remains unchecked. Germline V gene data show CDR1 as SSHAT and CDR2 as FNYEAQ (reference sequence). There are 14 residues in the CDR3. CDR3 amino acids: CASSPWGMNNEQFF.

The rearrangement joins TRBV6-5 to TRBJ2-6. Germline V gene data show CDR1 as MNHEY and CDR2 as SVGAGI. This CDR3 region has 15 residues. This CDR3 is CASSPRLSGANVLTF.

The J gene is TRBJ1-1, the V gene TRBV10-2; TCRdb's assignment of TRBD1 cannot be checked, as there is no DNA. Germline CDR1 WSHSY, CDR2 SAAADI. The CDR3 is made up of 11 amino acids. The CDR3: CATNQGAEAFF.

V is TRBV29-1 and J is TRBJ1-3. The CDR3 totals 14 residues. Per germline, CDR1 SQVTM and CDR2 ANQGSEA. The CDR3: CSVDTRGSGNTIYF.

The V and J genes are TRBV7-6 and TRBJ2-2. CDR3 length: 13 residues. Germline V gene lookup returns CDR1 SGHVS and CDR2 FNYEAQ. This CDR3 reads CASSPGNTGELFF.

The chain uses TRBV7-8 and TRBJ1-3. The length of the CDR3 is 13 residues. Germline lookup yields CDR1 SGHVS and CDR2 FQNEAQ. This CDR3 is CASNPGSGNTIYF.

The rearrangement links TRBV29-1 to TRBJ2-7; checking the TCRdb D call of TRBD1 is not possible without DNA. Germline CDR1 and CDR2: SQVTM and ANQGSEA. The CDR3 contains 15 residues. This CDR3 is CSVRGAGKGPYEQYF.

The rearrangement uses TRBV27 and TRBJ1-1; with no DNA, the TCRdb D assignment of TRBD1 cannot be verified. The CDR3 has 16 residues. The germline V gene encodes CDR1 MNHEY and CDR2 SMNVEV (reference sequence). The chain's CDR3 is CASSLSGGGVGTEAFF.

The CDR3 here is CASSPLAIHNEQFF. The chain couples TRBV12-3 or TRBV12-4 to TRBJ2-1; TCRdb's D call of TRBD2 is untestable without DNA. The CDR3 covers 14 residues.

The gene calls are TRBV20-1 and TRBJ2-5; the TRBD1 assignment by TCRdb is unverifiable without DNA. Germline V gene lookup returns CDR1 DFQATT and CDR2 SNEGSKA (reference sequence). CDR3 length equals 12 residues. The CDR3 is CSAYPPGETQYF.

The chain recombines TRBV2 with TRBJ1-6; TCRdb outputs TRBD1, but without DNA this stays unchecked. The V gene's germline CDR1 is SNHLY and CDR2 FYNNEI. The CDR3 is made up of 15 amino acids. The CDR3 region is CASRAAGTVNSPLHF.

The rearrangement joins TRBV13 to TRBJ2-7; the D call from TCRdb, TRBD2, cannot be confirmed without DNA. The CDR3 length is 15 residues. Germline V gene sequence: CDR1 PRHDT, CDR2 FYEKMQ (reference sequence). This chain's CDR3 is CASSLTSGSLGEQYF.

The chain links TRBV20-1 to TRBJ2-5; the TCRdb call, TRBD1, lacks DNA for checking. The germline V gene encodes CDR1 DFQATT and CDR2 SNEGSKA (reference sequence). The CDR3 loop spans 15 amino acids. The CDR3 here is CSARVALAGRETQYF.